The T cell receptor (beta chain) under discussion was sequenced for a study of cytomegalovirus exposure and HLA in healthy donors. This clone was seen a few times. This PCR relied on a set of 60 Vbeta primers and 13 Jbeta primers. TCRdb keeps only in-frame clones here, not all; method: immunoSEQ multiplex PCR. The profile shows around 150,000 clones, about 82% of them singletons. Sample: PBMCs. The clonotype comes from a man aged 25 to 45 in good health and CMV-seronegative.

CDR3 sequence (DNA): TGCGCCAGCAGCCAAGATCGAGGGAGGACTGAAGCTTTCTTT. It encodes CASSQDRGRTEAFF. J is TRBJ1-1 and V is TRBV4-1; D is undetermined. Germline V gene data show CDR1 as MGHRA and CDR2 as YSYEKL. V dropped 0 bases and J dropped 5 bases, with 10 bases sitting between them. The CDR3 runs 14 residues.